Below are 28 T cell receptor beta chains sequenced from a single sample in a study of T cells in Graves' hyperthyroidism and ophthalmopathy. The source material, RNA transcripts, was used to amplify TCR beta CDR3 regions. Primed by the HTBI set, a first-round RT-PCR was run on the TCR CDR3. MiXCR, applied by TCRdb to the multiplex PCR reads, yields one record per CDR3 protein. This sample yields about 840,000 distinct CDR3 sequences, of which roughly 37% are seen a single time; approximately 8.7% belongs to the top ten. Sample: blood. The source of these receptors is a man between 18 and 35 years old with Graves' hyperthyroidism.

Remarks on this clonotype: This may be a read error, as it is one base from a much larger clone. The V and J genes are TRBV6-4 and TRBJ2-7; 7 nucleotides match TRBD1. CDR3 length: 14 amino acids. Germline CDR1 reads MRHNA; CDR2 reads SNTAGT. CDR3 sequence reads: CASTDRVTFYEQHF. The CDR3, as DNA: TGTGCCAGCACTGACAGGGTGACCTTCTACGAGCAGCACTTC.

This clonotype was seen many times. The chain couples TRBV29-1 to TRBJ2-5, with 9 bases aligning to TRBD1. Looked up from germline, CDR1 is SQVTM and CDR2 is ANQGSEA. The CDR3 length is 14 residues. V trimming: 0 bases; J trimming: 5 bases; junction bases outside the gene matches: 4. CDR3 DNA sequence: TGCAGCGTTGAAGAGGACAGGGGATGGGAGACCCAGTACTTC. This codes for CSVEEDRGWETQYF.

The chain has TRBV2 and TRBJ1-1; a weak D match, TRBD1 (5 bases). V lost 6 bases to trimming and J lost 2 bases, with 19 bases between them. The CDR3 contains 16 residues. Germline CDR1 reads SNHLY; CDR2 reads FYNNEI. Here the CDR3 DNA reads TGTGCCAGCAGAGCGACCCGGGACGTCCCCAACACTGAAGCTTTCTTT. Its translation: CASRATRDVPNTEAFF.

This clonotype has only a few counts. The chain combines TRBV19 with TRBJ2-7; D gene uncertain. Germline CDR1 reads LNHDA; CDR2 reads SQIVND (reference sequence). Trimming cost V 9 bases and J 5 bases, with 23 bases left between them. CDR3 length: 15 residues. CDR3 protein: CASSLGPELRNEQYF. CDR3 nucleotides: TGTGCCAGCAGCCTCGGGCCCGAGCTCCGCAACGAGCAGTACTTC.

This clonotype was seen a handful of times. Germline and junction disagree at one end, which may indicate a read error. This chain connects TRBV10-3 to TRBJ1-3; a weak D match, TRBD1 (6 bases). CDR3 size: 15 residues. Germline V gene lookup returns CDR1 ENHRY and CDR2 SYGVKD. CDR3 DNA: TGTGCCAGCAGTTTATTCTCAGGGGCTGGAAACACCATATATTTT. It is translated as CASSLFSGAGNTIYF.

This clonotype appeared many times. J is TRBJ1-5 and V is TRBV29-1; D uncertain. Deletions cut 3 bases from V and 4 bases from J, with 22 bases between. CDR1 SQVTM and CDR2 ANQGSEA come from the germline V gene. This CDR3 is built from 17 residues. CDR3 DNA sequence: TGCAGCGTTGACGCCTCGGGTCGGGAGGTTATAAATCAGCCCCAGCATTTT. Its translation: CSVDASGREVINQPQHF. Complete variable domain (other parts from reference TRBV29-1 and TRBJ1-5): SAVISQKPSRDICQRGTSLTIQCQVDSQVTMMFWYRQQPGQSLTLIATANQGSEATYESGFVIDKFPISRPNLTFSTLTVSNMSPEDSSIYLCSVDASGREVINQPQHFGDGTRLSIL.

The chain uses TRBV7-3 and TRBJ2-2; D unclear. The CDR3 has 15 amino acids. Trimming took off 5 bases at V and 4 bases at J, with 14 bases between the two ends. Germline V gene data show CDR1 as SGHTA and CDR2 as FQGTGA. The DNA of the CDR3 is TGTGCCAGCAGCACCGGGCTTACGGGCACCGGGGAGCTGTTTTTT. It codes for CASSTGLTGTGELFF.

The chain links TRBV10-3 to TRBJ2-7; tentatively, D is TRBD1 (6 bases). CDR1 ENHRY and CDR2 SYGVKD come from the germline V gene. The CDR3 consists of 11 residues. V lost 6 bases and J 6 bases, leaving 9 bases between the germline ends. The DNA of the CDR3 is TGTGCCATCAGACAGGGATCCGAGCAGTACTTC. It is translated as CAIRQGSEQYF.

This clonotype was picked up many times. The chain uses TRBV2 and TRBJ2-7; no reliable D call. Germline CDR1 and CDR2: SNHLY and FYNNEI. The V end lost 1 base, the J end lost 2 bases, and 9 bases lay between the germline ends. This CDR3 is built from 14 residues. The DNA of the CDR3 is TGTGCCAGCAGTGAAGAAGAGTTTCCCTACGAGCAGTACTTC. Protein product: CASSEEEFPYEQYF.

The V gene is TRBV5-1, the J gene TRBJ1-1; no clear D gene. CDR3 length: 16 amino acids. Trimming removed 0 bases at V and 0 bases at J, with 12 bases between. Per the germline V gene, CDR1 is SGHRS and CDR2 is YFSETQ. CDR3 DNA sequence: TGCGCCAGCAGCTTGGTAAAGGACGGACTGAACACTGAAGCTTTCTTT. This encodes CASSLVKDGLNTEAFF.

This clonotype was counted at least ten times. This chain links TRBV2 with TRBJ1-2, with no clear D. Germline V gene lookup returns CDR1 SNHLY and CDR2 FYNNEI. The CDR3 length is 15 residues. V lost 0 bases and J lost 4, with 12 bases in between. The CDR3 sequence: CASSEAAGNRYGYTF. CDR3 coding DNA: TGTGCCAGCAGTGAAGCGGCTGGGAACCGCTATGGCTACACCTTC.

This rearrangement joins TRBV15 to TRBJ1-5; D unresolved. The V end lost 0 bases, the J end lost 7 bases, and 7 bases lay between the germline ends. The CDR3 runs to 13 residues. Germline CDR1 reads LNHNV; CDR2 reads YYDKDF (reference sequence). In DNA, the CDR3 is TGTGCCACCAGCAGAGAATTGGGACAGCCCCAGCATTTT. Translating gives CATSRELGQPQHF.

This sequence joins TRBV13 and TRBJ2-7; a weak D match, TRBD2 (5 bases). The germline V gene encodes CDR1 PRHDT and CDR2 FYEKMQ (reference sequence). V gave up 3 bases and J gave up 1 base, with 13 bases separating them. The CDR3 has 15 residues. In DNA form, the CDR3 reads TGTGCCAGCAGCTTTTTTAGCGATCGTTCCTACGAGCAGTACTTC. It is translated as CASSFFSDRSYEQYF.

This clonotype was seen only a few times. The chain joins TRBV6-5 to TRBJ2-5, with TRBD1 matching 9 bases. The trim removed 4 bases at V and 4 bases at J, leaving 7 bases unmatched. The length of the CDR3 is 15 residues. CDR1 MNHEY and CDR2 SVGAGI come from the germline V gene. The CDR3 coding sequence is TGTGCCAGCAGTTCGCCGGACAGGGGAGGAGAGACCCAGTACTTC. Translation: CASSSPDRGGETQYF.

The table lists this clonotype with a count of one. The chain couples TRBV9 to TRBJ2-7, with D perhaps TRBD2 (6 bases). Germline V lookup: CDR1 SGDLS, CDR2 YYNGEE. The CDR3 has 14 residues. V shed 4 bases and J shed 9 bases, with 20 bases lying between them. CDR3 sequence reads: CASSPVGSGGSQYF. For the CDR3, the DNA is TGTGCCAGCAGCCCAGTGGGTAGCGGAGGTTCGCAGTACTTC.

The genes are TRBV7-9 and TRBJ2-7; D is uncertain. The CDR3 is 15 amino acids. Germline assignment: CDR1 SEHNR and CDR2 FQNEAQ (reference sequence). With 0 bases removed from V and 1 base from J, the gap between germline ends came to 10 bases. As DNA, the CDR3 is TGTGCCAGCAGCTTAGCTTACACAAGATCCTACGAGCAGTACTTC. It specifies CASSLAYTRSYEQYF.

This clonotype was picked up one time. The chain couples TRBV13 to TRBJ1-2; TRBD1 is a possible D gene (6 bases). V was shortened by 6 bases and J by 7 bases, with 12 bases between the two germline ends. The CDR3 length is 12 residues. From germline, CDR1 is PRHDT and CDR2 FYEKMQ (reference sequence). CDR3 sequence (DNA): TGTGCCAGCAGATTAACAGGGAGTGGCTACACCTTC. As protein: CASRLTGSGYTF.

The V and J genes are TRBV10-3 and TRBJ1-4, with 7 positions matching TRBD1. V shed 0 bases and J 5 bases; nucleotides not matched to a gene: 3. This CDR3 spans 15 amino acids. From germline, CDR1 is ENHRY and CDR2 SYGVKD. The CDR3 region has the DNA TGTGCCATCAGTGAGTCGGCGACAGGGAATGAAAAACTGTTTTTT. This translates into CAISESATGNEKLFF.

The sample holds many counts of this clonotype. The rearrangement uses TRBV7-2 and TRBJ1-1; D not certain. CDR1 SGHTA and CDR2 FQGNSA come from the germline V gene. Trimming removed 2 bases from V and 3 bases from J, with 7 bases in between. The CDR3 is made up of 13 amino acids. CDR3 region: CASSLMRDTEAFF. CDR3 coding DNA: TGTGCCAGCAGCTTAATGCGGGACACTGAAGCTTTCTTT.

The chain employs TRBV6-4 and TRBJ2-2, with D uncertain. Germline values: CDR1 MRHNA, CDR2 SNTAGT. The CDR3 is 12 residues long. Trimming removed 10 bases at V and 4 bases at J, with 10 bases between. The CDR3: CATMGTTGELFF. DNA for the CDR3: TGTGCCACCATGGGAACCACCGGGGAGCTGTTTTTT.

In the case of this clonotype: This may be a read error: a much more frequent sequence differs by one nucleotide. CDR3 nucleotides: TGCAGCTTTGAACTACACTCCTACGAGCAGTACTTC. This encodes CSFELHSYEQYF. The rearrangement joins TRBV29-1 to TRBJ2-7; D remains unclear. The CDR3 is made up of 12 amino acids. From germline, CDR1 is SQVTM and CDR2 ANQGSEA.

This clonotype was counted a few times. This chain uses TRBV7-8 with TRBJ1-1; 7 nucleotides line up with TRBD1. The germline V gene encodes CDR1 SGHVS and CDR2 FQNEAQ. This CDR3 region has 15 residues. V lost 6 bases to trimming and J lost 0 bases; unmatched junction nucleotides: 7. The CDR3: CASSTDRVMNTEAFF. The DNA for the CDR3 is TGTGCCAGCAGTACCGACAGGGTAATGAACACTGAAGCTTTCTTT.

This chain joins TRBV15 and TRBJ1-4; D uncertain. V was pared by 5 bases and J by 5 bases, with 12 bases between. This CDR3 has 14 residues. Germline V gene lookup returns CDR1 LNHNV and CDR2 YYDKDF (reference sequence). The CDR3 region has the DNA TGTGCCACCAGCTTGGACCGCCTCAATGAAAAACTGTTTTTT. Translating it yields CATSLDRLNEKLFF. The variable domain in full, completed from reference TRBV15 and TRBJ1-4, reads DAMVIQNPRYQVTQFGKPVTLSCSQTLNHNVMYWYQQKSSQAPKLLFHYYDKDFNNEADTPDNFQSRRPNTSFCFLDIRSPGLGDTAMYLCATSLDRLNEKLFFGSGTQLSVL.

This clonotype was recorded at least ten times. The rearrangement links TRBV2 to TRBJ2-6; a possible D gene is TRBD1 (6 bases). The length of the CDR3 is 17 residues. Germline V gives CDR1 SNHLY, CDR2 FYNNEI. Trimming removed 3 bases at V and 0 bases at J, with 12 bases between. CDR3 amino acids: CASSEDSVLSGANVLTF. The CDR3, as DNA: TGTGCCAGCAGTGAGGACAGCGTCCTCTCTGGGGCCAACGTCCTGACTTTC.

This chain links TRBV7-9 with TRBJ2-7; 8 positions match TRBD2. The DNA matches TRBJ2-1 better at its end, which makes the J call doubtful. The CDR3 is made up of 13 amino acids. Germline V gene data show CDR1 as SEHNR and CDR2 as FQNEAQ (reference sequence). CDR3 coding DNA: TGTGCCAGCAGCCCGACTAGCGTCAATGAGCAGTTCTTC. Translated: CASSPTSVNEQFF.

Of note for this clonotype: This may arise from a read error, as a much more abundant clone is one base away. The chain has TRBV7-9 and TRBJ1-1, with D unresolved. The V end lost 5 bases, the J end lost 6 bases, and 13 bases lay between the germline ends. The germline V gene encodes CDR1 SEHNR and CDR2 FQNEAQ (reference sequence). This CDR3 is 13 amino acids long. As DNA, the CDR3 is TGTGCCAGCAGCCGTTCCGTGAGGCCTGAAGCTTTCTTT. It specifies CASSRSVRPEAFF.

V gene TRBV7-3 combines with J gene TRBJ2-5; TRBD1 is a possible D gene (6 bases). V shed 0 bases and J shed 3 bases, with 8 bases lying between them. Germline V gene sequence: CDR1 SGHTA, CDR2 FQGTGA. The length of the CDR3 is 14 residues. The CDR3 loop is CASSLTQGKETQYF. CDR3 bases: TGTGCCAGCAGCTTAACCCAGGGGAAAGAGACCCAGTACTTC.

This clonotype was counted only a few times. The junction differs from germline at one of its ends, possibly a read error. CDR3 sequence: CASNLPGRIAQYF. The CDR3 DNA follows: TGTGCCAGCAACTTACCAGGACGGATTGCCCAGTACTTC. The chain links TRBV7-2 to TRBJ2-5; D not resolved. Germline V CDR1 and CDR2: SGHTA, FQGNSA. The CDR3 totals 13 residues.